This T cell receptor (beta chain) was observed in a study of cytomegalovirus exposure and HLA in healthy donors. A multiplex PCR was run with 60 Vbeta primers and 13 Jbeta primers. Only in-frame clones appear in the TCRdb table, and some are missing; sequencing was by immunoSEQ multiplex PCR. The sample has around 70,000 clones; roughly four fifths are singletons. V was trimmed by 3 bases and J by 2 bases, leaving 11 bases between them. From germline, CDR1 is SGDLS and CDR2 YYNGEE. The CDR3 contains 14 residues. The study, taken as a whole, reports: Rarity marked most TCR sequences, yet some public TCRs occurred in many donors. A later analysis showed HLA-associated TCR beta chains outstripping equally common others in clonal expansion. The likely explanation for a cluster of highly shared sequence variants was sequencing artifact.

Sampled while nominally healthy, donors likely had unrecorded immune exposures. On this clone: Its target is unknown.

The sample was PBMCs. The rearrangement links TRBV9 to TRBJ1-2; TRBD1 might be the D (5 bases). The sequence came from a man in his 70s in good health and CMV-seronegative. The DNA for the CDR3 is TGTGCCAGCAGCGATAGACAGCTAAACTATGGCTACACCTTC. Translating gives CASSDRQLNYGYTF. The full variable domain, completed using reference TRBV9 and TRBJ1-2, is DSGVTQTPKHLITATGQRVTLRCSPRSGDLSVYWYQQSLDQGLQFLIQYYNGEERAKGNILERFSAQQFPDLHSELNLSSLELGDSALYFCASSDRQLNYGYTFGSGTRLTVV.